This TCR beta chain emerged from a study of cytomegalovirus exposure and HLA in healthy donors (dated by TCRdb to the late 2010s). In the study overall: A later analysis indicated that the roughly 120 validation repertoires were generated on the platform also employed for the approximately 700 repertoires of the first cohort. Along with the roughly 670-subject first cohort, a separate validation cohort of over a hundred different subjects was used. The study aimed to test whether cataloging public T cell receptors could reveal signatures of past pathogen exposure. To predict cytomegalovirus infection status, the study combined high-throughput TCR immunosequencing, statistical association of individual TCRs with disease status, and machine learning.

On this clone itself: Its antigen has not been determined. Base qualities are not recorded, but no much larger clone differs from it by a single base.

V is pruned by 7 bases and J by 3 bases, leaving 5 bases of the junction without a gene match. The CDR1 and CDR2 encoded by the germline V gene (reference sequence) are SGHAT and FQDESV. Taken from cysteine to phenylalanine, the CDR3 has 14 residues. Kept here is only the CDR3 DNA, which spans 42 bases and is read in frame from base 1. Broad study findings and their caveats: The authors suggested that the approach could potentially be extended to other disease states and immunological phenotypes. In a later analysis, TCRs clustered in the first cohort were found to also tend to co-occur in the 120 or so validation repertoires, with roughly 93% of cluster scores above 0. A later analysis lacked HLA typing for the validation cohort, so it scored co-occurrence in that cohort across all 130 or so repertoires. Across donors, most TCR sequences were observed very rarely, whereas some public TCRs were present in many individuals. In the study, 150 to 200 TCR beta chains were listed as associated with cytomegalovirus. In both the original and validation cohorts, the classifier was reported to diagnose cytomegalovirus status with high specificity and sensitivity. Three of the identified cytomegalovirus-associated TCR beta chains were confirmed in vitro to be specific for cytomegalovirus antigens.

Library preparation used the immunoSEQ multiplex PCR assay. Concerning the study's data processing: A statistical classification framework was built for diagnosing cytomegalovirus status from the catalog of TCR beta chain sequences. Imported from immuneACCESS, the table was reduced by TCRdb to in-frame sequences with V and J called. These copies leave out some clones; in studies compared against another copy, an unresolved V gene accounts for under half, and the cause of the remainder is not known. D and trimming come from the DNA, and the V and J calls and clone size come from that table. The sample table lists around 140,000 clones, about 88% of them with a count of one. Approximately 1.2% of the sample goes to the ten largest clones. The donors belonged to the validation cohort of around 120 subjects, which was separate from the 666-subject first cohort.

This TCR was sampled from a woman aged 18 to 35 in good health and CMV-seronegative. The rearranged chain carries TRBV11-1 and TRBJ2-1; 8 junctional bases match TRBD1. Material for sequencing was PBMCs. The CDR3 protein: CASTSGQGYNEQFF. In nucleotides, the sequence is TGTGCCAGCACCTCCGGACAGGGCTACAATGAGCAGTTCTTC.